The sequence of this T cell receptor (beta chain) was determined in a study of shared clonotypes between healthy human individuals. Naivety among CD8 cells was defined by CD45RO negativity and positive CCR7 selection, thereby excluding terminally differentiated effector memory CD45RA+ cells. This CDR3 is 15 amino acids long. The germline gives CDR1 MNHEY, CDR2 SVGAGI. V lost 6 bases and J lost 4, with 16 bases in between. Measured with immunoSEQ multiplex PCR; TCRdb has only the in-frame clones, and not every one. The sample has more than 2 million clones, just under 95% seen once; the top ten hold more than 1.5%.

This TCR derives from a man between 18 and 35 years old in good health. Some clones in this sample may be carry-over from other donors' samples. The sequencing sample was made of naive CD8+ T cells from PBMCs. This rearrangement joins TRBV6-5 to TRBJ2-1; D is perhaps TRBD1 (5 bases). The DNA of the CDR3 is TGTGCCAGCAGCGAACAGGACCCCGAATACAATGAGCAGTTCTTC. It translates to CASSEQDPEYNEQFF.